Below are 9 T cell receptor beta chains sequenced from a single sample in a study of cytomegalovirus exposure and HLA in healthy donors (dated by TCRdb to about 2017). Library preparation was by the immunoSEQ multiplex PCR assay. Here the immuneACCESS table is served through TCRdb, limited to in-frame sequences with V and J called. Missing clones are a known gap in these copies; in checked studies unresolved V genes cover under half, and the rest lacks a known reason. This sample gives about 200,000 clones in total; approximately 82% of them show up just once. Of the sample, 5.5% to 7% is held by the ten largest clones. The sequenced material came from PBMCs. These receptors came from a young woman in good health and CMV-seronegative.

Only a few counts were recorded for this clone. V gene TRBV6-1 combines with J gene TRBJ2-2; 7 nucleotides match TRBD1. This CDR3 spans 13 amino acids. Germline V gene lookup returns CDR1 MNHNS and CDR2 SASEGT. After removal of 5 bases from V and 7 bases from J, the junction contained 4 bases not matched to a gene. CDR3 amino acids: CASSRQGYGELFF. CDR3 DNA: TGTGCCAGCAGTCGACAGGGCTACGGGGAGCTGTTTTTT.

The genes are TRBV6-1 and TRBJ2-6; D is ambiguous. The CDR3 consists of 15 residues. Germline lookup yields CDR1 MNHNS and CDR2 SASEGT. V was trimmed by 1 base and J by 0 bases, leaving 4 bases between them. The CDR3: CASSEGGSGANVLTF. For the CDR3, the DNA is TGTGCCAGCAGTGAAGGGGGCTCTGGGGCCAACGTCCTGACTTTC.

This chain uses TRBV2 with TRBJ1-2; D might be TRBD1 (6 bases). The CDR3 consists of 14 residues. Germline values: CDR1 SNHLY, CDR2 FYNNEI. Trimming stripped 4 bases from V and 3 bases from J, with 12 bases between. The CDR3 spells CASSVRGVDYGYTF. The CDR3 DNA sequence: TGTGCCAGCAGTGTCAGGGGAGTGGACTATGGCTACACCTTC.

The rearrangement links TRBV27 to TRBJ2-3; D gene uncertain. V shed 0 bases and J shed 5 bases, with 15 bases lying between them. CDR1 MNHEY and CDR2 SMNVEV come from the germline V gene (reference sequence). The CDR3 contains 16 residues. CDR3 sequence: CASSLSMRVVRDTQYF. CDR3 bases: TGTGCCAGCAGTTTATCGATGCGTGTAGTGAGAGATACGCAGTATTTT.

The chain carries TRBV30 and TRBJ1-1, with a possible D match to TRBD1 (6 bases). Deletions cut 0 bases from V and 5 bases from J, with 16 bases between. Germline values: CDR1 GTSNPN, CDR2 SVGIG (reference sequence). The CDR3 has 15 amino acids. DNA of the CDR3: TGTGCCTGGAGTGTAAATGCGTACAGGGCGACTGAAGCTTTCTTT. This sequence encodes CAWSVNAYRATEAFF.

This chain connects TRBV7-8 to TRBJ2-7, with D perhaps matching TRBD1 (5 bases). CDR3 length: 14 residues. The germline V gene encodes CDR1 SGHVS and CDR2 FQNEAQ. V lost 2 bases and J lost 2, with 10 bases in between. Here the CDR3 DNA reads TGTGCCAGCAGCTTATTGGCAGGGCCCTACGAGCAGTACTTC. Its translation is CASSLLAGPYEQYF.

The gene calls are TRBV6-5 and TRBJ1-1; D gene uncertain. Germline V gene data show CDR1 as MNHEY and CDR2 as SVGAGI. The CDR3 runs to 15 residues. The V and J ends lost 0 bases and 0 bases respectively, with 8 bases between them. The CDR3 DNA reads as TGTGCCAGCAGTTACTCTAGGACGGTGAACACTGAAGCTTTCTTT. Translation gives CASSYSRTVNTEAFF.

The gene calls are TRBV9 and TRBJ2-5, with unresolved D. The CDR3 totals 14 residues. V lost 0 bases to trimming and J lost 0 bases, with 6 bases between them. The V gene's germline CDR1 is SGDLS and CDR2 YYNGEE. CDR3 coding DNA: TGTGCCAGCAGCGTAGAGGGCCACCAAGAGACCCAGTACTTC. It translates to CASSVEGHQETQYF.

J is TRBJ2-2 and V is TRBV6-5; D gene ambiguous. Per germline, CDR1 MNHEY and CDR2 SVGAGI. The CDR3 consists of 13 residues. Between the trimmed V and J ends, which lost 7 bases and 0 bases, there was a span of 6 bases. This CDR3 is CASTETNTGELFF. The CDR3 region has the DNA TGTGCCAGCACAGAGACGAACACCGGGGAGCTGTTTTTT.